These 18 T cell receptor beta chains share one sample of origin, sequenced in a study of T cell responses to AZD1222 COVID-19 vaccine. The assay was immunoSEQ multiplex PCR, and TCRdb's table has in-frame clones only and misses some. The table shows about 190,000 clones, with more than 75% occurring only once. Sequenced here: peripheral blood, sampled on day 0 of MenACWY control vaccination. Receptor source: an adult in good health.

This clone has only a few counts. This chain links TRBV18 with TRBJ2-7; D is possibly TRBD1 (5 bases). Trimming shortened V by 3 bases and J by 1 base, and 13 bases separated the two germline ends. This CDR3 is built from 15 residues. Germline V gene lookup returns CDR1 KGHSH and CDR2 LQKENI. In DNA form, the CDR3 reads TGTGCCAGCTCACCCGGTCCCGACAGTTCCTACGAGCAGTACTTC. Translating it yields CASSPGPDSSYEQYF.

This chain connects TRBV30 to TRBJ1-5; TRBD1 matches 7 bases. The V and J ends lost 6 bases and 5 bases, in that order; junction bases with no gene match: 7. Germline lookup yields CDR1 GTSNPN and CDR2 SVGIG (reference sequence). This CDR3 is 13 amino acids long. CDR3 sequence: CACTRGRDQPQHF. In nucleotides, the CDR3 is TGTGCCTGTACCAGGGGGAGAGATCAGCCCCAGCATTTT.

The J gene is TRBJ2-3, the V gene TRBV7-3; tentative D call: TRBD1 (5 bases). Trimming took off 8 bases at V and 0 bases at J, with 12 bases between the two ends. Germline lookup yields CDR1 SGHTA and CDR2 FQGTGA. The CDR3 is 14 residues long. The CDR3 coding sequence is TGTGCCAGCGCCACGGACACAAGCACAGATACGCAGTATTTT. Its protein product is CASATDTSTDTQYF.

The chain uses TRBV19 and TRBJ2-6; 7 nucleotides line up with TRBD2. CDR1 is LNHDA and CDR2 is SQIVND in the germline V gene (reference sequence). This CDR3 is 17 amino acids long. After removal of 3 bases from V and 0 bases from J, the junction contained 5 bases not matched to a gene. CDR3 loop: CASSIAGGSSGANVLTF. Here the CDR3 DNA reads TGTGCCAGTAGTATCGCCGGCGGGAGCTCTGGGGCCAACGTCCTGACTTTC.

This chain connects TRBV20-1 to TRBJ2-7; D is unresolved. Trimming shortened V by 3 bases and J by 1 base, and 10 bases separated the two germline ends. The CDR3 spans 13 residues. The germline V gene encodes CDR1 DFQATT and CDR2 SNEGSKA (reference sequence). The chain's CDR3 is CSASDGRSYEQYF. The DNA of the CDR3 is TGCAGTGCTAGTGACGGGCGGTCCTACGAGCAGTACTTC.

The chain links TRBV7-2 to TRBJ2-2; D call uncertain. Trimming shortened V by 3 bases and J by 0 bases, and 8 bases separated the two germline ends. CDR3 size: 15 residues. Germline assignment: CDR1 SGHTA and CDR2 FQGNSA. CDR3: CASSFRAPNTGELFF. CDR3 bases: TGTGCCAGCAGCTTTCGGGCCCCGAACACCGGGGAGCTGTTTTTT. Full variable domain (remainder filled in from reference TRBV7-2 and TRBJ2-2): GAGVSQSPSNKVTEKGKDVELRCDPISGHTALYWYRQSLGQGLEFLIYFQGNSAPDKSGLPSDRFSAERTGGSVSTLTIQRTQQEDSAVYLCASSFRAPNTGELFFGEGSRLTVL.

The chain employs TRBV4-2 and TRBJ2-7; no definite D call. CDR1 and CDR2 from the germline V gene are LGHNA and YNFKEQ. V lost 0 bases and J lost 6, with 12 bases in between. This CDR3 has 14 residues. The CDR3 DNA is TGTGCCAGCAGCCAAGATTTAGCCCGGTTCGAGCAGTACTTC. Amino acid sequence: CASSQDLARFEQYF.

This clone was observed once. The gene calls are TRBV9 and TRBJ2-3, with TRBD1 identical over 8 bases. Germline CDR1 reads SGDLS; CDR2 reads YYNGEE. Trimming at V came to 6 bases and at J to 1 base, leaving 4 bases not matched to a gene. CDR3 length equals 14 residues. CDR3 DNA: TGTGCCAGCAACCCGGGACAGGGCACAGATACGCAGTATTTT. Translated: CASNPGQGTDTQYF.

The CDR3 DNA follows: TGTGCCAGCAGCTCCGGGACTAGCGGCTACGAGCAGTACTTC. Translation gives CASSSGTSGYEQYF. The rearrangement uses TRBV11-2 and TRBJ2-7, with 11 bases identical to TRBD2. Germline assignment: CDR1 SGHAT and CDR2 FQNNGV. V lost 4 bases and J lost 3; bases outside the gene matches: 2. The CDR3 spans 14 residues.

J is TRBJ2-7 and V is TRBV23-1; 11 positions agree with TRBD2. TRBV23-1 falls under the ORF class, with uncertain function. The CDR3 extends over 15 amino acids. V lost 4 bases, J lost 0 bases, and 2 bases stayed unmatched. CDR3 nucleotides: TGCGCCAGCAGTCCTAGCGGGGGGCCCTCCTACGAGCAGTACTTC. Translation gives CASSPSGGPSYEQYF.

V usage is TRBV5-8 and J usage is TRBJ1-5; D call uncertain. CDR1 is SGHTS and CDR2 is YDEGEE in the germline V gene. V was clipped by 1 base and J by 5 bases, with 4 bases between them. The CDR3 has 12 amino acids. The CDR3 protein is CASSLWDQPQHF. CDR3 bases: TGTGCCAGCAGCTTGTGGGATCAGCCCCAGCATTTT.

The gene calls are TRBV9 and TRBJ1-1; no definite D call. CDR3 length equals 14 residues. The ends were cut back, 4 bases at V and 1 base at J, with 11 bases in the middle. The germline V gene has CDR1 SGDLS and CDR2 YYNGEE. The CDR3 reads CASSPGKRNTEAFF. In nucleotides, the CDR3 is TGTGCCAGCAGCCCTGGGAAAAGGAACACTGAAGCTTTCTTT.

The genes are TRBV14 and TRBJ2-7, with D possibly TRBD2 on 6 matching bases. V lost 1 base and J lost 2, with 12 bases in between. CDR1 SGHDN and CDR2 FVKESK come from the germline V gene. The CDR3 runs 15 residues. The CDR3 is CASSQVGRRAYEQYF. The CDR3 region has the DNA TGTGCCAGCAGCCAAGTTGGGCGGAGGGCCTACGAGCAGTACTTC.

J is TRBJ2-2 and V is TRBV7-2; D remains ambiguous. CDR1 is SGHTA and CDR2 is FQGNSA in the germline V gene. Between the trimmed V and J ends, which lost 2 bases and 4 bases, there was a span of 11 bases. This CDR3 spans 15 amino acids. CDR3 region: CASSLLTSRTGELFF. The CDR3 nucleotides are TGTGCCAGCAGCTTACTGACCTCACGCACCGGGGAGCTGTTTTTT.

This rearrangement joins TRBV5-6 to TRBJ2-7; 10 bases are a match to TRBD1. From germline, CDR1 is SGHDT and CDR2 YYEEEE. The CDR3 covers 16 residues. The V gene end was trimmed by 4 bases and the J gene end by 0 bases; junction bases not matched to a gene: 7. The CDR3 protein is CASSAGTGAHSYEQYF. The CDR3 DNA is TGTGCCAGCAGCGCCGGGACAGGGGCCCACTCCTACGAGCAGTACTTC.

J is TRBJ2-7 and V is TRBV2; D not resolved. Deletions cut 7 bases from V and 0 bases from J, with 7 bases between. Germline-derived CDR1 and CDR2 are SNHLY and FYNNEI. The CDR3 consists of 12 residues. CDR3 region: CASTGDSYEQYF. CDR3 bases: TGTGCCAGCACAGGAGACTCCTACGAGCAGTACTTC.

This chain joins TRBV30 and TRBJ1-1; TRBD1 is a possible D gene (6 bases). In germline, CDR1 is GTSNPN, CDR2 SVGIG (reference sequence). With 0 bases removed from V and 5 bases from J, the gap between germline ends came to 13 bases. This CDR3 spans 14 amino acids. This CDR3 reads CAWSVGQGRTEAFF. The CDR3 DNA reads as TGTGCCTGGAGTGTAGGGCAGGGGAGAACTGAAGCTTTCTTT.

This sequence joins TRBV6-2 or TRBV6-3 and TRBJ1-1, with D possibly matching TRBD1 (5 bases). CDR1 is MNHEY and CDR2 is SVGEGT in the germline V gene. V was trimmed by 0 bases and J by 1 base, leaving 12 bases between them. The CDR3 contains 16 residues. Written as DNA, the CDR3 is TGTGCCAGCAGTTACTCGAGTTGGGGCAAGAACACTGAAGCTTTCTTT. Its translation: CASSYSSWGKNTEAFF.